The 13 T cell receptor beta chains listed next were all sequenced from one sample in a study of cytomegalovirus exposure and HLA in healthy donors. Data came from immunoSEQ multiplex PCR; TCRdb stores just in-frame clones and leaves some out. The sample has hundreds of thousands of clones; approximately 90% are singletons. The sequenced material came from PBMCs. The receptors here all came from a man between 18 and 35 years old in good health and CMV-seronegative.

CDR3 region: CASSQLPGQRAYEQYF. CDR3 in DNA: TGTGCCAGCAGCCAACTTCCCGGACAGCGAGCCTACGAGCAGTACTTC. The chain couples TRBV7-6 to TRBJ2-7; weak D call: TRBD1 (6 bases). Germline V gene data show CDR1 as SGHVS and CDR2 as FNYEAQ. The CDR3 extends over 16 amino acids. The V end was cut by 5 bases, the J end by 2 bases, with 19 bases between. The full variable domain, with the rest looked up from reference TRBV7-6 and TRBJ2-7, is GAGVSQSPRYKVTKRGQDVALRCDPISGHVSLYWYRQALGQGPEFLTYFNYEAQQDKSGLPNDRFSAERPEGSISTLTIQRTEQRDSAMYRCASSQLPGQRAYEQYFGPGTRLTVT.

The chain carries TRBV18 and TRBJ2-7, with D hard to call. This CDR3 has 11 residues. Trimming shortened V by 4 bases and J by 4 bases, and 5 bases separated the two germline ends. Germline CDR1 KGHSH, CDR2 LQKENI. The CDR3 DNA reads TGTGCCAGCTCACTCCAGTACGAGCAGTACTTC. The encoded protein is CASSLQYEQYF.

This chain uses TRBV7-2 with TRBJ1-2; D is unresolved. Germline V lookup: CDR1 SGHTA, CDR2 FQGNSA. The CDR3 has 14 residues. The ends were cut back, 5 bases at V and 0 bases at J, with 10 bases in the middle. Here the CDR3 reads CASSRGYTNYGYTF. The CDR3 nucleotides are TGTGCCAGCAGCCGCGGGTACACTAACTATGGCTACACCTTC.

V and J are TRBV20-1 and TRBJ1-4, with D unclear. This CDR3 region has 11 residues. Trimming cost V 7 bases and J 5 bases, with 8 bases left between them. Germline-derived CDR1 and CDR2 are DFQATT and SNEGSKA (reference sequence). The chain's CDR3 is CSVERNEKLFF. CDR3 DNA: TGCAGTGTTGAACGGAATGAAAAACTGTTTTTT.

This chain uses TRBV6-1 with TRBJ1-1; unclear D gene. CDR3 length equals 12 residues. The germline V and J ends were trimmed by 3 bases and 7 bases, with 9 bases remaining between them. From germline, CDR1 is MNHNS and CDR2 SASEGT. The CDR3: CASSERLIEAFF. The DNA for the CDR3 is TGTGCCAGCAGTGAGCGACTGATTGAAGCTTTCTTT.

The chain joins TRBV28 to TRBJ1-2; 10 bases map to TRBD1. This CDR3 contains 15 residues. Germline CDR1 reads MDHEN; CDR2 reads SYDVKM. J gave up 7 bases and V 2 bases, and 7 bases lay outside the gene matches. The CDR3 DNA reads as TGTGCCAGCAGTTTACCGCCGGGACAGGGGTCTGGCTACACCTTC. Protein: CASSLPPGQGSGYTF.

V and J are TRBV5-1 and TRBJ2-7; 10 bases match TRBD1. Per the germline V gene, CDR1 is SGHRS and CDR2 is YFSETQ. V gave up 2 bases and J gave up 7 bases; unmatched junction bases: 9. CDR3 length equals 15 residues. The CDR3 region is CASSFSGTGVGEQYF. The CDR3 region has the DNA TGCGCCAGCAGCTTCTCCGGGACAGGGGTTGGGGAGCAGTACTTC.

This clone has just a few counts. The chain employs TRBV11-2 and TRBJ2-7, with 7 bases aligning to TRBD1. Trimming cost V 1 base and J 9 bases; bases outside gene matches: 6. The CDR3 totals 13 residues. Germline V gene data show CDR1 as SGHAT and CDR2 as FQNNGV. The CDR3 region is CASSLGRQGWQYF. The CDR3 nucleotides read TGTGCCAGCAGCTTAGGGCGACAGGGCTGGCAGTACTTC.

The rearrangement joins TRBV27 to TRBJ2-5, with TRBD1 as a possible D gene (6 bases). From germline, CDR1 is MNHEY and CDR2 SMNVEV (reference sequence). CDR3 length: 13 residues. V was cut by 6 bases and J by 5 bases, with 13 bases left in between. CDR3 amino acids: CASRPTGTETQYF. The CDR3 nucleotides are TGTGCCAGCAGACCGACAGGAACGGAGACCCAGTACTTC.

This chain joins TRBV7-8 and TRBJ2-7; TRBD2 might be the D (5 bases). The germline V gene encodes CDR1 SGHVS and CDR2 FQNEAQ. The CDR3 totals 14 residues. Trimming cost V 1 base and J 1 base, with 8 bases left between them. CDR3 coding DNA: TGTGCCAGCAGCTTAGGCCGGACTTCCTACGAGCAGTACTTC. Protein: CASSLGRTSYEQYF.

The CDR3 DNA reads as TGCGCCAGCAGCCAAGTGGCAGGGGCCAACTATGGCTACACCTTC. As protein: CASSQVAGANYGYTF. This chain uses TRBV4-1 with TRBJ1-2, with a weak D call TRBD1 (6 bases). The V gene lost 1 base and the J gene lost 2 bases, with 11 bases spanning the gap. Germline loops: CDR1 MGHRA, CDR2 YSYEKL. This CDR3 comprises 15 residues.

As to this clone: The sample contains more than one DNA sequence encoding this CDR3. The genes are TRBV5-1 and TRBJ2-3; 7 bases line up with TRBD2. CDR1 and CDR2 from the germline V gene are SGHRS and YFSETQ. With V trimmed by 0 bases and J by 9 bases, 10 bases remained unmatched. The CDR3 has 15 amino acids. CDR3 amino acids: CASSLAGLEADTQYF. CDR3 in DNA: TGCGCCAGCAGCTTGGCCGGACTAGAGGCGGACACGCAGTATTTT.

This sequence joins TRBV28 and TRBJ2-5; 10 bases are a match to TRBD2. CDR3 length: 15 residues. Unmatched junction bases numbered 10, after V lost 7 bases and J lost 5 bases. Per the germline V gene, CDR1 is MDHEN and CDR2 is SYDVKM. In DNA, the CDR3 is TGTGCCAGCACCCAGCCTAGCGGGAGTCCGGAGACCCAGTACTTC. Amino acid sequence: CASTQPSGSPETQYF.